The clone carrying this T cell receptor beta chain was detected a few times. The target antigen is unknown. Findings and limits, study-wide: Whole repertoires were not studied in the larger cohort, only one V-J beta rearrangement. The TCR gene usage of tumor memory CD4+ T cells clustered together with blood and lymph node memory CD4+ cells and with lymph node naive CD4+ cells.

Tregs were sorted as CD4+CD25+CD127-/low cells. This CDR3 has 13 residues. Trimming removed 3 bases from V and 5 bases from J, with 14 bases in between. Germline V gene sequence: CDR1 DFQATT, CDR2 SNEGSKA (reference sequence). Full-length variable regions came from constant-region reverse primers plus semi-nested Nested Universal Primer A PCR. Via MiXCR, TCRdb re-called the 5' RACE reads, giving one row per CDR3 protein. The sample includes some 44,000 distinct CDR3 sequences, under 25% of them seen just once. The clonotype originates from a female donor with breast cancer. The chain combines TRBV20-1 with TRBJ2-7; D unresolved. Sample: Tregs sorted from blood. The CDR3 spells CSARGQWPHEQYF. The CDR3 DNA reads as TGCAGTGCTAGGGGCCAATGGCCCCACGAGCAGTACTTC.